Below, one T cell receptor (beta chain) is given with its context. Its recognized antigen is unknown. No much larger clonotype is one base removed from it; base qualities were not supplied. Per the publication, the treatment or condition label means: allogeneic hematopoietic cell transplantation with graft depleted of TCRalphabeta T cells and CD19 B cells. The transplant recipients were children given TCRalphabeta/CD19-depleted allogeneic hematopoietic cell grafts. Library preparation was by PCR. These reads were obtained on an Illumina HiSeq 2500. Molecular barcoding was employed in the preparation of TCR libraries, with unique molecular identifiers being used to normalize TCRbeta repertoire quantification. TCRdb reanalyzed the raw reads on its own, using fastp at Q25 for trimming and MiXCR for clone calling, and kept in-frame beta chains. CDR3 protein sequences are deduplicated, and each keeps its most common genes and DNA. This sample gives about 460,000 distinct CDR3 sequences in total; roughly an eighth of them show up just once. The ten largest clonotypes hold 14% of the sample.

Inclusive of the bounding cysteine and phenylalanine, the CDR3 is 15 residues long. Of all the DNA, just the CDR3 is kept, 45 bases in frame from base 1. V loses 6 bases at its end and J loses 4 bases; junction bases beyond the gene matches: 5. These data are taken from a study of T-cell reconstitution after alpha-beta-depleted transplantation in children (dated by TCRdb to about 2016). For the study in its entirety: Using TCR repertoire profiling, the study followed T-cell immune reconstitution in a quantitative way in children after TCRalphabeta/CD19-depleted allogeneic hematopoietic cell transplantation. Study-level results and caveats: About two months after transplant, the apparently early recovery of alphabetaT-cell counts reportedly depended on just several hundred clones that had expanded rapidly and came from non-depleted graft cells. Over the following months the frequencies of hyperexpanded clones went down, and after one year T-cell counts and TCRbeta diversity were mostly credited to newly produced T cells. In some patients, the high TCRbeta diversity seen at day 60 was put down to recipient T cells and intrathymic progenitors that had survived conditioning.

The TCR originated in a female patient aged 2-10 years who had a stem cell transplant for aplastic anemia, so the T cells may come from the graft donor. The V and J segments used are TRBV12-3 or TRBV12-4 and TRBJ2-3, with 12 central nucleotides matching TRBD2. The sample consisted of PBMCs, mostly from graft donor cells, taken 180 days after TCRalphabeta/CD19-depleted stem cell transplant. The CDR3 reads as follows: CASRPGLAGPDTQYF. The nucleotide sequence reads as follows: TGTGCCAGCAGACCGGGACTAGCGGGCCCAGATACGCAGTATTTT.